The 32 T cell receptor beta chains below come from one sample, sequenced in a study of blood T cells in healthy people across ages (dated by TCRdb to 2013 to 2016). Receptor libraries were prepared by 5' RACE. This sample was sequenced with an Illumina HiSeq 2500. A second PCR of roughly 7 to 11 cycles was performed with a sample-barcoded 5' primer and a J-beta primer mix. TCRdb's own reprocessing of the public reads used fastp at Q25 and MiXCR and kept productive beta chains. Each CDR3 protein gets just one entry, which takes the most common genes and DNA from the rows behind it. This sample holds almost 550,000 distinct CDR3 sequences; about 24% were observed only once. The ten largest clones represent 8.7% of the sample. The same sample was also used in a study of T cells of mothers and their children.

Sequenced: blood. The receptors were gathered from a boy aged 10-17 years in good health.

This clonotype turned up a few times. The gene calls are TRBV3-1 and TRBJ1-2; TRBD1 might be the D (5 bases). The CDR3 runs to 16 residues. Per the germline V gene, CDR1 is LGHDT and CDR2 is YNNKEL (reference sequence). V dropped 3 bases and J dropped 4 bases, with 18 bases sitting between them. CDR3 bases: TGTGCCAGCAGCCAGTCTTTATCAGGGATGGGCTATGGCTACACCTTC. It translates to CASSQSLSGMGYGYTF.

CDR3 DNA: TGTGCCAGCAGCCCTCATCCCGGGACAGGGGCTCGGGAGACCCAGTACTTC. It yields the protein CASSPHPGTGARETQYF. The rearrangement links TRBV7-9 to TRBJ2-5, with 10 bases aligning to TRBD1. Per germline, CDR1 SEHNR and CDR2 FQNEAQ (reference sequence). The CDR3 runs to 17 residues. V shed 5 bases, J shed 5 bases, and the junction held 14 bases outside the gene matches.

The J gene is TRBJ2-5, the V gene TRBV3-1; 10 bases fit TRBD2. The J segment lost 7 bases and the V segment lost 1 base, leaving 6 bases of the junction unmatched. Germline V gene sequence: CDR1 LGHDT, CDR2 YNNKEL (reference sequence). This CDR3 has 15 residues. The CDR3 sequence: CASSQAGSGRTTQYF. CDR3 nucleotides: TGTGCCAGCAGCCAAGCTGGTAGCGGGAGGACGACCCAGTACTTC.

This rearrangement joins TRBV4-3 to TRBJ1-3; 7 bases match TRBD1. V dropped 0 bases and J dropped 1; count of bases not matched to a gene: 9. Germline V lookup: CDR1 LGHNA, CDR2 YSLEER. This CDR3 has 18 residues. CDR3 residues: CASSQDLAGGLSGNTIYF. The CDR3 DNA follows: TGCGCCAGCAGCCAAGATCTCGCAGGGGGACTATCTGGAAACACCATATATTTT.

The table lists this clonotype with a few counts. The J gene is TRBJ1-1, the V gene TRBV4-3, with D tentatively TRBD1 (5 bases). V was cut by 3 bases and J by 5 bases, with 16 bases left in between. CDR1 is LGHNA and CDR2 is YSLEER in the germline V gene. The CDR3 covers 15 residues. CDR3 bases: TGCGCCAGCAGCCAGGGACGACAGTCGTCGACTGAAGCTTTCTTT. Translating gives CASSQGRQSSTEAFF.

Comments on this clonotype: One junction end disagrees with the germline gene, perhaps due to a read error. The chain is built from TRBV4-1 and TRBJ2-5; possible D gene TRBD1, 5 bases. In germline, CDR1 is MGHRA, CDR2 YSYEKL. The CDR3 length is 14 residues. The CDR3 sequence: CASCQPWGEETQYF. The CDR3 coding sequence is TGCGCCAGCTGCCAACCGTGGGGCGAAGAGACCCAGTACTTC.

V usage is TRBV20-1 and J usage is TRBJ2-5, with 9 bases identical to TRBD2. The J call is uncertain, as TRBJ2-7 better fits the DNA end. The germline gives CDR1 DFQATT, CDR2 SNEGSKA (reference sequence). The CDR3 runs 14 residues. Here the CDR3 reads CSARPRLADYEQYF. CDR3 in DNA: TGCAGTGCTAGACCCCGACTAGCGGACTACGAGCAGTACTTC.

The CDR3: CASSYNPYEQYF. CDR3 DNA: TGTGCCAGCAGTTACAACCCCTACGAGCAGTACTTC. This chain uses TRBV6-2 or TRBV6-3 with TRBJ2-7, with D unclear. Germline CDR1 reads MNHEY; CDR2 reads SVGEGT. Trimming removed 2 bases from V and 2 bases from J, with 4 bases in between. The CDR3 length is 12 residues.

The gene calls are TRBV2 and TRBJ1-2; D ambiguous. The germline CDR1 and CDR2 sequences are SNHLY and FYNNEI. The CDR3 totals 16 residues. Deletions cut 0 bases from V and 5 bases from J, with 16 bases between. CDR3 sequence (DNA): TGTGCCAGCAGTGAAGCGCATAAGATTGGGGAGTATGGCTACACCTTC. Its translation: CASSEAHKIGEYGYTF.

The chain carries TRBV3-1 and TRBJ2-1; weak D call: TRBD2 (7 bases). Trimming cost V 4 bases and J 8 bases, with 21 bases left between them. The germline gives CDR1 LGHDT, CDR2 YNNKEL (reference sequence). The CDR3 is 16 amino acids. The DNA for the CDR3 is TGTGCCAGCAGCCGCCGAGGGGGAGGGCCTTGGTATGAGCAGTTCTTC. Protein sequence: CASSRRGGGPWYEQFF.

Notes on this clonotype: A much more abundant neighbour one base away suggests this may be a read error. The CDR3 region is CASSLGGGSSYGQYF. CDR3 DNA sequence: TGTGCCAGCAGCTTAGGGGGCGGGAGCTCCTACGGGCAGTACTTC. This rearrangement joins TRBV7-2 to TRBJ2-7; 7 bases agree with TRBD2. The CDR3 spans 15 residues. Germline CDR1 and CDR2: SGHTA and FQGNSA. Full variable domain (missing parts from reference TRBV7-2 and TRBJ2-7): GAGVSQSPSNKVTEKGKDVELRCDPISGHTALYWYRQSLGQGLEFLIYFQGNSAPDKSGLPSDRFSAERTGGSVSTLTIQRTQQEDSAVYLCASSLGGGSSYGQYFGPGTRLTVT.

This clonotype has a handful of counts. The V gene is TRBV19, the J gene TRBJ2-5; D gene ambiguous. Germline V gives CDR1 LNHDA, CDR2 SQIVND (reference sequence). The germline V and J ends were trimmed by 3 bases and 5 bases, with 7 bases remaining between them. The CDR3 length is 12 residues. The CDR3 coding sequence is TGTGCCAGTAGTATGACCGGGGAGACCCAGTACTTC. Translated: CASSMTGETQYF.

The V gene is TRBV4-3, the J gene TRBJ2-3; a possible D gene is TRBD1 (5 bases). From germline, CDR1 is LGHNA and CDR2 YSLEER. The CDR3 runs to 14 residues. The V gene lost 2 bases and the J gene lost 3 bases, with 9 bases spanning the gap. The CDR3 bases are TGCGCCAGCAGCCAAATCCAGGGTACAGATACGCAGTATTTT. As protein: CASSQIQGTDTQYF.

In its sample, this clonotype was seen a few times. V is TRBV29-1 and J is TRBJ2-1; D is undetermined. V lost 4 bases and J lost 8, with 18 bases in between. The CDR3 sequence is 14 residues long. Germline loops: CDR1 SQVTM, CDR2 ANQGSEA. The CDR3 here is CSVASRARLDEQFF. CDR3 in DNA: TGCAGCGTTGCATCCCGGGCCCGTTTAGATGAGCAGTTCTTC.

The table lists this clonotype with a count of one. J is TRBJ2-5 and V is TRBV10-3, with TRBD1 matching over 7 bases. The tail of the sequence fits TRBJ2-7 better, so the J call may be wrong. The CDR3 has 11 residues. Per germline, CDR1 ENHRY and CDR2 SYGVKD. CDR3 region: CATSQGYEQYF. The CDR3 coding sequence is TGTGCCACATCACAGGGGTACGAGCAGTACTTC.

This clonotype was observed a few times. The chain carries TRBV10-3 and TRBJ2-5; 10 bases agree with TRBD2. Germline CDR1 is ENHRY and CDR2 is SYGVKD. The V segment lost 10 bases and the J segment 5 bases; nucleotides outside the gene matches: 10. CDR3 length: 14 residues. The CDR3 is CASKREGSEETQYF. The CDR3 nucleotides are TGTGCCAGTAAGCGGGAGGGGTCGGAGGAGACCCAGTACTTC.

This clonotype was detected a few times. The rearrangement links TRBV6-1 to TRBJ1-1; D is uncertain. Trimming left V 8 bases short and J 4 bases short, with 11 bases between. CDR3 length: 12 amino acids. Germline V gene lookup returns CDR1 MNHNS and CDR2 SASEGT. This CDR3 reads CASAGGSTEAFF. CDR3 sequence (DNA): TGTGCCAGCGCCGGCGGGAGCACTGAAGCTTTCTTT.

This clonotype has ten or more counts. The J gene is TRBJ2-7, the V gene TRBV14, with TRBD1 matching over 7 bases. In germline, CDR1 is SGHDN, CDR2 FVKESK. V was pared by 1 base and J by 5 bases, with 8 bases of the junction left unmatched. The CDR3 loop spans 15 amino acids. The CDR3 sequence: CASSQGTGWDHEQYF. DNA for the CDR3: TGTGCCAGCAGCCAAGGGACAGGTTGGGACCACGAGCAGTACTTC.

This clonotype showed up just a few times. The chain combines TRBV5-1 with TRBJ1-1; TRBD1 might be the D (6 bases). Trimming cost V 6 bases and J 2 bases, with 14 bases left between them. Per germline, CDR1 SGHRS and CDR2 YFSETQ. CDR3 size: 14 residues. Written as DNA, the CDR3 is TGCGCCAGCATTGGCTCAGGGGCTAACACTGAAGCTTTCTTT. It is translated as CASIGSGANTEAFF.

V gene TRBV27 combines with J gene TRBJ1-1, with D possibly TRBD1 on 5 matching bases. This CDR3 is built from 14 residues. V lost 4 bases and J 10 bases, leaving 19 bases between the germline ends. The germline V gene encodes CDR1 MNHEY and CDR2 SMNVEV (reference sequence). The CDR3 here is CASSSEDGPQGAFF. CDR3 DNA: TGTGCCAGCAGTTCCGAAGACGGGCCTCAGGGAGCTTTCTTT.

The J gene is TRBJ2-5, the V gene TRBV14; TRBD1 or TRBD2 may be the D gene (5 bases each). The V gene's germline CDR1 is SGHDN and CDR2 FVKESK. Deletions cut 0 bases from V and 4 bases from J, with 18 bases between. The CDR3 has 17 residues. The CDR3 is CASSQEGAFGGRETQYF. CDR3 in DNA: TGTGCCAGCAGCCAAGAAGGGGCGTTTGGCGGGCGAGAGACCCAGTACTTC.

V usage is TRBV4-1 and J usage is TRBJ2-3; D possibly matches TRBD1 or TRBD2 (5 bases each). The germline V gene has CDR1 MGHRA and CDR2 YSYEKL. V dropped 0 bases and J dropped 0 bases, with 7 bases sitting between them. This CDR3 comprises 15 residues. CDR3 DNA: TGCGCCAGCAGCCAAGAGAGGGGTAGCACAGATACGCAGTATTTT. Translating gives CASSQERGSTDTQYF.

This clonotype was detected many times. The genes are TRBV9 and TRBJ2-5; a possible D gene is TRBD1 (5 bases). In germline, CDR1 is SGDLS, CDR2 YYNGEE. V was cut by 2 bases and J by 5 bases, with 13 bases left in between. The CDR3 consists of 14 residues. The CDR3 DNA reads TGTGCCAGCAGCGTGGGGCAGGGCGCGGAGACCCAGTACTTC. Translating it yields CASSVGQGAETQYF.

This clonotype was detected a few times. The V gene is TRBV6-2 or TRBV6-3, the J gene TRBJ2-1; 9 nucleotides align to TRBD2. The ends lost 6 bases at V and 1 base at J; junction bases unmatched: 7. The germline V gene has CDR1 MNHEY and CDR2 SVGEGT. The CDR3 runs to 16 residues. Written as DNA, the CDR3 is TGTGCCAGCAGGGAACTTAGCGGGGGTTCCTACAATGAGCAGTTCTTC. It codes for CASRELSGGSYNEQFF.

The CDR3 DNA is TGCGCCAGCAGCGTGACAGGACCTGGATATTCCTACGAGCAGTACTTC. As protein: CASSVTGPGYSYEQYF. The chain uses TRBV5-1 and TRBJ2-7; D perhaps matches TRBD1 (6 bases). V was trimmed by 4 bases and J by 1 base, leaving 18 bases between them. CDR3 size: 16 residues. From germline, CDR1 is SGHRS and CDR2 YFSETQ. Full variable domain (remainder filled in from reference TRBV5-1 and TRBJ2-7): KAGVTQTPRYLIKTRGQQVTLSCSPISGHRSVSWYQQTPGQGLQFLFEYFSETQRNKGNFPGRFSGRQFSNSRSEMNVSTLELGDSALYLCASSVTGPGYSYEQYFGPGTRLTVT.

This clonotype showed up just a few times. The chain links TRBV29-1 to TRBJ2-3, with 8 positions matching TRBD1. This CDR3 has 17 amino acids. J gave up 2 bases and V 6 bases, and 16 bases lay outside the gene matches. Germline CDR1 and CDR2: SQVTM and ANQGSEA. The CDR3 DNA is TGCAGCGTCGAGACAGGGGAGCCACCGTCCGCCACAGATACGCAGTATTTT. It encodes CSVETGEPPSATDTQYF.

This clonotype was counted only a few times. CDR3 in DNA: TGTGCCAGCAGCCCACTTCGGGCGGCTGAAGCTTTCTTT. Translated: CASSPLRAAEAFF. This chain joins TRBV7-9 and TRBJ1-1; D not certain. Germline-derived CDR1 and CDR2 are SEHNR and FQNEAQ (reference sequence). The CDR3 is made up of 13 amino acids. V was pared by 5 bases and J by 6 bases, with 13 bases between.

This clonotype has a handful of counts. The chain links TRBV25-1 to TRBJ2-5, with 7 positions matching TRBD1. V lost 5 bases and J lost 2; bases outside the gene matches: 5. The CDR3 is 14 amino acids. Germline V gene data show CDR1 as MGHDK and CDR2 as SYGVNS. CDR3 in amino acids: CASSQPGQQETQYF. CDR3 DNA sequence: TGTGCCAGCAGTCAACCGGGACAGCAAGAGACCCAGTACTTC. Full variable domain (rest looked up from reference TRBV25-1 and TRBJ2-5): EADIYQTPRYLVIGTGKKITLECSQTMGHDKMYWYQQDPGMELHLIHYSYGVNSTEKGDLSSESTVSRIRTEHFPLTLESARPSHTSQYLCASSQPGQQETQYFGPGTRLLVL.

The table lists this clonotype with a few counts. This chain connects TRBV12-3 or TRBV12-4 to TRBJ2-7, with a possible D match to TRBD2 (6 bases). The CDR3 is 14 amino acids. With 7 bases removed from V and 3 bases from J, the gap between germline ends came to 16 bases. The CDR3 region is CASTNLAEFYEQYF. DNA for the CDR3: TGTGCCAGCACCAACTTAGCGGAATTCTACGAGCAGTACTTC.

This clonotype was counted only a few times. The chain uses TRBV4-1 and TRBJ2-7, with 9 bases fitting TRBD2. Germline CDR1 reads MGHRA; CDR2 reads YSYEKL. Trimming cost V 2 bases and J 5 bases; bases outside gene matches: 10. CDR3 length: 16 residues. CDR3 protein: CASSQSPSGRYDEQYF. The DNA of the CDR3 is TGCGCCAGCAGCCAAAGCCCGAGCGGGAGGTATGACGAGCAGTACTTC.

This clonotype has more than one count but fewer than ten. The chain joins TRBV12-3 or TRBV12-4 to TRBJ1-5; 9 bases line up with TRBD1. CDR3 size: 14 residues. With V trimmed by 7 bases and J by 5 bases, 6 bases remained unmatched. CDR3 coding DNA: TGTGCCAGCACCGAGGGACAGGGAGATCAGCCCCAGCATTTT. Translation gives CASTEGQGDQPQHF.

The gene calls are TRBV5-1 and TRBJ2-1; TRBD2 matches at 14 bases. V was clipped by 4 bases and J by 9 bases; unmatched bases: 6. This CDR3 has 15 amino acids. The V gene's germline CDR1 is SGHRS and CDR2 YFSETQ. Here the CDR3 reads CASSQGLAGGGEQFF. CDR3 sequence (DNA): TGCGCCAGCAGCCAAGGACTAGCGGGAGGCGGTGAGCAGTTCTTC.